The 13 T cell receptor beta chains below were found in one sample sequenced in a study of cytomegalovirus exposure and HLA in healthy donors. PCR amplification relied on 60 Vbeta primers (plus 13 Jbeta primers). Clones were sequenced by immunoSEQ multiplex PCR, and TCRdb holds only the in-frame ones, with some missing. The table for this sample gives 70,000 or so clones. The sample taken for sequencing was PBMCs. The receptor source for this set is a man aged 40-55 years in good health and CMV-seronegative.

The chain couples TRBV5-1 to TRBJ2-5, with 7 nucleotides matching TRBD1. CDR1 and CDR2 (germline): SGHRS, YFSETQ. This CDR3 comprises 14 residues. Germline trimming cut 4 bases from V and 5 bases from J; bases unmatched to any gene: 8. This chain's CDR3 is CASSQQGYGETQYF. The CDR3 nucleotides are TGCGCCAGCAGCCAACAGGGGTATGGGGAGACCCAGTACTTC.

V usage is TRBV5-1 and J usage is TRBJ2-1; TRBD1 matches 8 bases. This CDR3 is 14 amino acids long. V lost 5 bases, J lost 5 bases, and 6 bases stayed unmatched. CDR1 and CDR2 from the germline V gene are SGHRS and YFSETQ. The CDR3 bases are TGCGCCAGCAGGCCCGGGACAGGCAACAATGAGCAGTTCTTC. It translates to CASRPGTGNNEQFF.

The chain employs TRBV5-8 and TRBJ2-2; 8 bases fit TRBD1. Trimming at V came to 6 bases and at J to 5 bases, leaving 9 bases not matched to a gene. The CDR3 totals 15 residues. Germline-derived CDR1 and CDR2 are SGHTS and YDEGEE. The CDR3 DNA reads TGTGCCAGCACCCTTACAGGGGGAGTGACCGGGGAGCTGTTTTTT. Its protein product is CASTLTGGVTGELFF.

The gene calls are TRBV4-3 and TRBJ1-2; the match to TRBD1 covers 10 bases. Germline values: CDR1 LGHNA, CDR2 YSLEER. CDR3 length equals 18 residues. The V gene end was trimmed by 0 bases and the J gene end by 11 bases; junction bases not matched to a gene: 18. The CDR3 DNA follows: TGCGCCAGCAGCCAAGAAGGCGCAGGCGGACAGGGGGGCTTAGGGTACACCTTC. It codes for CASSQEGAGGQGGLGYTF.

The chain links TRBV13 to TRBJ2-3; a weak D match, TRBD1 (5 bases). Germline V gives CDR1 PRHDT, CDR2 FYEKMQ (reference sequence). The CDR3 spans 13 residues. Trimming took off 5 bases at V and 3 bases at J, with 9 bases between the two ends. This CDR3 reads CASSPAGTDTQYF. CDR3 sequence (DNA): TGTGCCAGCAGCCCCGCAGGGACAGATACGCAGTATTTT. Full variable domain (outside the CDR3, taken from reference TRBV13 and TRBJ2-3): AAGVIQSPRHLIKEKRETATLKCYPIPRHDTVYWYQQGPGQDPQFLISFYEKMQSDKGSIPDRFSAQQFSDYHSELNMSSLELGDSALYFCASSPAGTDTQYFGPGTRLTVL.

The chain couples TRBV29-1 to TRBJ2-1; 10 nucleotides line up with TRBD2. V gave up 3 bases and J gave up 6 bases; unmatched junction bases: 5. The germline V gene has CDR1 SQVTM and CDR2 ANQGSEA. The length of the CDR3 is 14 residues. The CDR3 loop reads CSVDRTSGGNEQFF. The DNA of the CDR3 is TGCAGCGTTGACCGGACTAGCGGAGGCAATGAGCAGTTCTTC.

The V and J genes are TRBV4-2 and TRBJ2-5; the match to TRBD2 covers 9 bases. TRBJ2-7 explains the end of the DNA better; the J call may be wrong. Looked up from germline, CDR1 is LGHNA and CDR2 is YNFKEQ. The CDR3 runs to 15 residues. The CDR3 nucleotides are TGTGCCAGCAGCCACAAACTAGCGGGTTCCTACGAGCAGTACTTC. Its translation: CASSHKLAGSYEQYF.

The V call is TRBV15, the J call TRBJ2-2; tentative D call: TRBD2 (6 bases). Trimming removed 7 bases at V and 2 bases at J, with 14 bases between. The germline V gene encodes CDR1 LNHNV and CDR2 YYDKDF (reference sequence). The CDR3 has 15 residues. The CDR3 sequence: CATMLGRENTGELFF. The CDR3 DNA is TGTGCCACCATGCTGGGGCGGGAAAACACCGGGGAGCTGTTTTTT.

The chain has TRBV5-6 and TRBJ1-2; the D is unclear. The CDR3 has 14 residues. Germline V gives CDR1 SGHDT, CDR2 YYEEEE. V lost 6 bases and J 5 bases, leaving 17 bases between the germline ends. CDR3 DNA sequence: TGTGCCAGCACGCGGGAATTTGTACGGTATGGCTACACCTTC. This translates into CASTREFVRYGYTF.

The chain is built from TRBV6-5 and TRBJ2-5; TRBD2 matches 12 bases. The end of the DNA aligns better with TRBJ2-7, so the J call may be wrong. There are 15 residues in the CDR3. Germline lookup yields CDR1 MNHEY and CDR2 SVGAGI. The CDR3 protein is CASSSPSGRAYEQYF. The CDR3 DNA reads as TGTGCCAGCAGCTCGCCTAGCGGGAGGGCCTACGAGCAGTACTTC.

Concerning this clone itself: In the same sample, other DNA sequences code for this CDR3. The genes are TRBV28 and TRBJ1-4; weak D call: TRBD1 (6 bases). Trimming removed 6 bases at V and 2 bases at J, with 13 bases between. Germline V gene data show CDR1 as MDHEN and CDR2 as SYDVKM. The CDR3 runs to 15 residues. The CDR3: CASRTTGWTNEKLFF. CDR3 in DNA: TGTGCCAGCAGGACTACAGGGTGGACTAATGAAAAACTGTTTTTT.

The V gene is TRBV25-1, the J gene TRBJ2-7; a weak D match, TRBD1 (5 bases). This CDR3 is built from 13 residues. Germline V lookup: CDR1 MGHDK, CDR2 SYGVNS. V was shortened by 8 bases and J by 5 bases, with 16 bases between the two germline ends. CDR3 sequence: CASGPGFSNEQYF. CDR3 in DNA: TGTGCCAGCGGCCCAGGGTTCAGTAACGAGCAGTACTTC.

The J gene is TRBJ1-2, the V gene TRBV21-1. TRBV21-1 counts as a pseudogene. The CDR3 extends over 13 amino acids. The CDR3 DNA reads TGTGCCAGCAGGTGGGGGGTTATTTATGGCTACACCTTC. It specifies CASRWGVIYGYTF.